This T cell receptor beta chain was identified during a study of T and B cells in COVID-19 patients. Study context: The recovered patients had mostly mild to moderate COVID-19 with outpatient management.

TRB was amplified from around 230-520 ng of blood genomic DNA. BIOMED2 TRB-A/B primer pools were used in multiplex TRB PCR. TCRdb ran MiXCR on the multiplex PCR reads and lists one entry per CDR3 protein. The sample lists about 16,000 distinct CDR3 sequences; under 35% were seen once. CDR1 and CDR2 (germline): DFQATT, SNEGSKA (reference sequence). This CDR3 has 14 residues. V lost 1 base and J lost 2; bases outside the gene matches: 4. The receptor was isolated from a human donor who had recovered from COVID-19. The J gene is TRBJ1-2, the V gene TRBV20-1, with 7 positions matching TRBD1. The specimen was blood. As DNA, the CDR3 is TGCAGTGCTAGAGTTGGCAGGGGGAACTATGGCTACACCTTC. It encodes CSARVGRGNYGYTF.